This T cell receptor (beta chain) was recorded in a study of shared clonotypes between healthy human individuals (dated by TCRdb to 2018 to 2020). About the investigation overall: The cohort included three men and two women between 18 and 49 years of age. Per donor, three plates each were used for CD4 naive and CD4 memory, two for CD8 naive, and one for CD8 memory. The study deeply sequenced blood TCR repertoires of roughly five healthy adults to estimate repertoire size and the extent of clonotype sharing between individuals. Different laboratories and diverse techniques were used to prepare libraries and sequence TCR repertoires, to increase sequencing depth and limit assay-specific biases. Per donor, leukapheresis produced somewhere between about 0.94 and 9.5 billion PBMCs. Broad study findings and their caveats: Larger estimated clonotype richness was generally found for naive subsets than for memory subsets. Sharing across four donors was observed for approximately 5% of naive CD4, under 4% of naive CD8, about 2.3% of memory CD4, and around 0.4% of memory CD8 clonotypes. Clonotypes shared by all four sorted-subset donors showed higher generation probabilities than non-shared clonotypes. The small number of donors limited the genetic and exposure-history diversity represented. Based on pairwise subsampling, the degree of clonotype sharing among donors was expected to be affected by sequencing depth. Only blood was sampled, and tissue TCR repertoires likely differ from those in blood. Even with the large sequencing depth, rarefaction of the sorted-subset datasets indicated that sequencing was incomplete.

CD8 naive samples were obtained by positive selection for CCR7 among CD45RO-negative cells, yielding a CD45RA+CCR7+ population from which TemRA cells were excluded. Healthy HIV-negative adults with no recently reported acute infections or vaccinations were included as donors. Every donor was a Caucasian adult living in Nashville, Tennessee, USA. Blood was obtained by leukapheresis, after which PBMCs were separated by Ficoll-Histopaque density gradient centrifugation and cryopreserved in liquid nitrogen vapor phase. Analytical flow cytometry was used to check the purity and quantity of each magnetically sorted T cell population. Genomic DNA was isolated from each sorted fraction and quantified by UV absorbance on a Nanodrop 2000c. A word on this clone: What antigen it recognizes has not been identified. There are no base qualities to consult, and no much larger clone falls within one base.

Using the deep immunoSEQ assay, multiplex PCR amplified TCR CDR3 regions from genomic DNA. Extracted genomic DNA from each cell subset was spread evenly across all wells of several immunoSEQ 96-well plates, with each plate serving as a replicate. For sorted subsets, each replicate PCR was loaded with approximately 190 ng genomic DNA, equivalent to about 30,000 T cell genomes. The purified libraries were quantified using a Qubit 3.0 fluorometer, sized with a Bioanalyzer 2100, and then quantified again using the KAPA Library Quantification kit. Each immunoSEQ 96-well plate was sequenced on its own single-read 150-cycle Illumina NextSeq 550 flow cell. Turning to the authors' computational methods: Because only junctional sequences without quality scores were contained in the immunoSEQ output, filtering matching that applied to full-length reads could not be performed. To assign V/J genes and CDR3, sequences were annotated using PyIR, a Python wrapper for IgBLAST v1.9, with IMGT germline references. Reads were removed for weak V/J assignments (E-value above 1e-6), missing CDR3, stop codons, out-of-frame junctions, or ambiguous translated residues. A V3J clonotype was defined by an identical inferred V gene, J gene, and CDR3 amino acid sequence. The percentage overlap between two repertoires was calculated by dividing the number of shared unique clonotypes by the size of the smaller repertoire. Repertoire richness was assessed with RTK rarefaction, the Chao1 estimator, and Recon v2.1 estimates of unobserved clonotypes. Generation probabilities for all TCRbeta clonotypes obtained by the gDNA method from a few donors were computed using OLGA. TCRdb re-hosts the immuneACCESS table, in-frame sequences only. Its copies lack some clones; in the studies checked, an unresolved V gene accounts for under half of them, and the cause for the rest is not known. V and J calls and clone size follow that table, whereas D and trimming were derived from the DNA. The sample contains about 700,000 clones, 92% of them found a single time. Clones ranked in the top ten supply about 24% of the sample.

Trimming at the junction amounts to 5 bases on V and 9 bases on J, and the germline ends lie 14 bases apart. The germline V gene (reference sequence) sets CDR1 to MNHEY and CDR2 to SMNVEV. Counted from cysteine to phenylalanine, this CDR3 has 13 amino acids. Only CDR3 DNA is held: 39 bases, read in frame from base 1. Material: naive CD8+ T cells sorted from blood. In light of the paper, this sample's cell subset or site label describes: CD45RA+CCR7+. This sequence was found in a man aged 30-40 years in good health. The chain is made from TRBV27 and TRBJ2-4, and possibly TRBD2, on 6 matching bases. The sequenced DNA: TGTGCCAGCAGTCCCACGGGAGCGGGCATTCAGTACTTC. This is translated as CASSPTGAGIQYF.